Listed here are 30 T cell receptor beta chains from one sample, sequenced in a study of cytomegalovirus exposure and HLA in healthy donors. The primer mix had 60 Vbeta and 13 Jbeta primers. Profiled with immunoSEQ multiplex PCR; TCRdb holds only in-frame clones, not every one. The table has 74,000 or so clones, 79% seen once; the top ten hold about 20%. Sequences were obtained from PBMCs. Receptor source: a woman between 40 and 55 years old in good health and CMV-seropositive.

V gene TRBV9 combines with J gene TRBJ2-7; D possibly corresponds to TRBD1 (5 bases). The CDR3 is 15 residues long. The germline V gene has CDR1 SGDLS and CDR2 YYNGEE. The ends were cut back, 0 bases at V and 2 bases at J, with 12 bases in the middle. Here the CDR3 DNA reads TGTGCCAGCAGCGTAGGCCAGGGTAAAACCTACGAGCAGTACTTC. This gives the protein CASSVGQGKTYEQYF.

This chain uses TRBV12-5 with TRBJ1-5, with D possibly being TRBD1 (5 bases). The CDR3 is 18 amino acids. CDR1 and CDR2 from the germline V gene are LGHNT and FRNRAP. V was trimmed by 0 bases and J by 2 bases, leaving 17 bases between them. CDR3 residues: CASGLVFEGGAGNQPQHF. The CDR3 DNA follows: TGTGCTAGTGGTTTGGTATTCGAGGGAGGGGCAGGCAATCAGCCCCAGCATTTT.

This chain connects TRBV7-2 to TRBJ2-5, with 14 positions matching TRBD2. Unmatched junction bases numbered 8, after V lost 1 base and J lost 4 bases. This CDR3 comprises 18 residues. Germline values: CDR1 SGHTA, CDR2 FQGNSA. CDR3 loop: CASSLGGTSGSIGETQYF. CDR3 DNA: TGTGCCAGCAGCTTAGGAGGGACTAGCGGGAGTATTGGAGAGACCCAGTACTTC.

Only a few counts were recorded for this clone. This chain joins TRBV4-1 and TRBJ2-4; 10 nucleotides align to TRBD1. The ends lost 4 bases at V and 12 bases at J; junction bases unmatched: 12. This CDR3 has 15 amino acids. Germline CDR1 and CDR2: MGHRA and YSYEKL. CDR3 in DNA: TGCGCCAGCAGCCGAGGACAGGGGGTCCGTGGGAATCAGTACTTC. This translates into CASSRGQGVRGNQYF.

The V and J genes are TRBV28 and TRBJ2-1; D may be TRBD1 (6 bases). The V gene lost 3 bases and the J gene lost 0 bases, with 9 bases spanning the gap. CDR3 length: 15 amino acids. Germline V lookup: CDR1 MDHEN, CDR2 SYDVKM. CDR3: CASSFGQSSYNEQFF. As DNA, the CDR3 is TGTGCCAGCAGTTTTGGACAGAGCTCCTACAATGAGCAGTTCTTC.

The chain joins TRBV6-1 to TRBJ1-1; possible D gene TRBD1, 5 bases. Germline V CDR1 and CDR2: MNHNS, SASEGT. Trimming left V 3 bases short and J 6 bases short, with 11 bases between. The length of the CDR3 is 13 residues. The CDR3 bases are TGTGCCAGCAGTGACAGGGATCTTCCTGAAGCTTTCTTT. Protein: CASSDRDLPEAFF.

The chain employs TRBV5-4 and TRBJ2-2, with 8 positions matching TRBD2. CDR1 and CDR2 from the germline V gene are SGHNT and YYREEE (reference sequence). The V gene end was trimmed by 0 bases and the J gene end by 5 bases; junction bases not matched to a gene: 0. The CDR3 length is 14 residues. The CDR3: CASSLAGGTGELFF. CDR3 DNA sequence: TGTGCCAGCAGCTTGGCGGGGGGGACCGGGGAGCTGTTTTTT.

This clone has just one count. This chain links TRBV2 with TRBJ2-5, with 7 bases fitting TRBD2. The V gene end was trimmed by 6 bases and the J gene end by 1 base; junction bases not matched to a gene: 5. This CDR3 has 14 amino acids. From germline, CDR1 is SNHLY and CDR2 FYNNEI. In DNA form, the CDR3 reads TGTGCCAGCAGGTCTGGGACTATCCAAGAGACCCAGTACTTC. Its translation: CASRSGTIQETQYF. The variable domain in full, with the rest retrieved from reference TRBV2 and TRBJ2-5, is EPEVTQTPSHQVTQMGQEVILRCVPISNHLYFYWYRQILGQKVEFLVSFYNNEISEKSEIFDDQFSVERPDGSNFTLKIRSTKLEDSAMYFCASRSGTIQETQYFGPGTRLLVL.

CDR3 DNA sequence: TGCGCCAGCAGCTTAGGACAGGTGAACACTGAAGCTTTCTTT. Protein product: CASSLGQVNTEAFF. V gene TRBV5-1 combines with J gene TRBJ1-1; 7 positions match TRBD1. The J segment lost 0 bases and the V segment lost 2 bases, leaving 1 base of the junction unmatched. Germline V gene lookup returns CDR1 SGHRS and CDR2 YFSETQ. The CDR3 extends over 14 amino acids.

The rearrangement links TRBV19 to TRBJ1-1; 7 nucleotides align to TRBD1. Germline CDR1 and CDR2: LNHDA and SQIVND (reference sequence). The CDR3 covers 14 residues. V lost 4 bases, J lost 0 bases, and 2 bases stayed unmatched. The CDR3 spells CASSKGQLNTEAFF. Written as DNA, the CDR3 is TGTGCCAGTAGTAAGGGACAGTTGAACACTGAAGCTTTCTTT.

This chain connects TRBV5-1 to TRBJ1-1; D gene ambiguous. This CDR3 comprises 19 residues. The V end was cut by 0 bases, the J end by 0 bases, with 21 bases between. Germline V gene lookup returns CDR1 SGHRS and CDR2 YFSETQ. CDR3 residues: CASSLVGGLSLSMNTEAFF. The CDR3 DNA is TGCGCCAGCAGCTTGGTAGGTGGGCTGAGCCTGAGCATGAACACTGAAGCTTTCTTT.

The CDR3 here is CASSSGHPGETQYF. The CDR3 DNA sequence: TGTGCCAGCAGTTCCGGACACCCTGGGGAGACCCAGTACTTC. The V gene is TRBV6-1, the J gene TRBJ2-5; D is possibly TRBD1 (5 bases). The CDR3 runs to 14 residues. From germline, CDR1 is MNHNS and CDR2 SASEGT. The V end lost 5 bases, the J end lost 5 bases, and 15 bases lay between the germline ends.

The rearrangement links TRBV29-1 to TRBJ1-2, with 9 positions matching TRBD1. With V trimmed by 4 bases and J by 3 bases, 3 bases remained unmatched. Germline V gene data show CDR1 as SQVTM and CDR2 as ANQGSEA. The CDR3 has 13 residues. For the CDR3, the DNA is TGCAGCGTTGTCGACAGGGGGGACTATGGCTACACCTTC. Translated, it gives CSVVDRGDYGYTF.

In DNA, the CDR3 is TGTGCCAGCAGTTTATCGACTATGGGATTACAGTATTTT. As protein: CASSLSTMGLQYF. V usage is TRBV27 and J usage is TRBJ2-3, with a weak D call TRBD2 (5 bases). CDR3 length: 13 amino acids. V was cut by 0 bases and J by 12 bases, with 13 bases left in between. Germline V gene lookup returns CDR1 MNHEY and CDR2 SMNVEV (reference sequence).

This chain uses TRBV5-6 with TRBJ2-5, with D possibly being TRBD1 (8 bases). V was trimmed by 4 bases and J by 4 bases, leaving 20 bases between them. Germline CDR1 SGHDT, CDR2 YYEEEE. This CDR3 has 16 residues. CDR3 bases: TGTGCCAGCAGCCGAGGACAGGGTTGGGGGGGAGAGACCCAGTACTTC. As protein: CASSRGQGWGGETQYF. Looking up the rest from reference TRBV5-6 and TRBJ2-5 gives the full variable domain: DAGVTQSPTHLIKTRGQQVTLRCSPKSGHDTVSWYQQALGQGPQFIFQYYEEEERQRGNFPDRFSGHQFPNYSSELNVNALLLGDSALYLCASSRGQGWGGETQYFGPGTRLLVL.

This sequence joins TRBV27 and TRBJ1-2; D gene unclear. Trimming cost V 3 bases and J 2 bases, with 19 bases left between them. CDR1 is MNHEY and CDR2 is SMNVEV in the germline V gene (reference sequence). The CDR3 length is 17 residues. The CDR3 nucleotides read TGTGCCAGCAGTTTGACCCCCCAGAGGAGCCTGAACTATGGCTACACCTTC. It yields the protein CASSLTPQRSLNYGYTF.

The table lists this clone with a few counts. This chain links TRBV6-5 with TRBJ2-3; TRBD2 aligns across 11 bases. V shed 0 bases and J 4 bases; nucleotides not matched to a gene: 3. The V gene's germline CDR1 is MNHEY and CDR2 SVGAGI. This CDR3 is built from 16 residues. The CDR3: CASSYSSSGRADTQYF. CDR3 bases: TGTGCCAGCAGTTACTCTAGTAGCGGGAGGGCAGATACGCAGTATTTT.

This CDR3 reads CASSQAGYNTGELFF. The DNA of the CDR3 is TGCGCCAGCAGCCAAGCAGGCTACAACACCGGGGAGCTGTTTTTT. The chain joins TRBV4-1 to TRBJ2-2; D not certain. The V end lost 1 base, the J end lost 2 bases, and 8 bases lay between the germline ends. Germline-derived CDR1 and CDR2 are MGHRA and YSYEKL. This CDR3 spans 15 amino acids.

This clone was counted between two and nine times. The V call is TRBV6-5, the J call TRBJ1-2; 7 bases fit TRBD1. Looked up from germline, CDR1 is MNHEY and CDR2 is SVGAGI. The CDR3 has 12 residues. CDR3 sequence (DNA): TGTGCGGGGGGTGACAGGGAGAACGGCTACACCTTC. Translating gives CAGGDRENGYTF.

Written as DNA, the CDR3 is TGTGCCAGCAGCTTAGCGTCGACAGTTACTAATGAAAAACTGTTTTTT. Translation gives CASSLASTVTNEKLFF. The chain has TRBV7-9 and TRBJ1-4; a weak D match, TRBD1 (5 bases). The CDR3 contains 16 residues. V lost 0 bases to trimming and J lost 2 bases, with 10 bases between them. Germline CDR1 SEHNR, CDR2 FQNEAQ (reference sequence).

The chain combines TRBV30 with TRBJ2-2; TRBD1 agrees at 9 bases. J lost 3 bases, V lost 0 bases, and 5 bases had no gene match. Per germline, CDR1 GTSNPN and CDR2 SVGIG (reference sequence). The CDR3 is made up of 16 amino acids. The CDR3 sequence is CAWSVPRTGDTGELFF. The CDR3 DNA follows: TGTGCCTGGAGTGTACCTAGGACAGGGGACACCGGGGAGCTGTTTTTT.

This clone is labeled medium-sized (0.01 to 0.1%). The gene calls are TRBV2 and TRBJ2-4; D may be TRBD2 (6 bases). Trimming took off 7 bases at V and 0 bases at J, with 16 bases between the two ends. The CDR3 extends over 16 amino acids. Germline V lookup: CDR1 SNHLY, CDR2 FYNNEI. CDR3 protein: CASTPTLAAAKNIQYF. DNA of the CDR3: TGTGCCAGCACCCCGACTTTAGCGGCAGCCAAAAACATTCAGTACTTC.

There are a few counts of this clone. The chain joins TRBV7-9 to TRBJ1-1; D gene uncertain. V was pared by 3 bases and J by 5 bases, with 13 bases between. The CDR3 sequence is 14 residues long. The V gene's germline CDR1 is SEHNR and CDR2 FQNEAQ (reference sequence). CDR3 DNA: TGTGCCAGCAGCTTCCCGCTGGCGGGGACTGAAGCTTTCTTT. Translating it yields CASSFPLAGTEAFF.

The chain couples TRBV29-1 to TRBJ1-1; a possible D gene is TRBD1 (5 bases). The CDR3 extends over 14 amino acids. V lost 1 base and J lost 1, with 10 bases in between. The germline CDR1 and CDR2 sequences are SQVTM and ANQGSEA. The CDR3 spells CSVEARQSNTEAFF. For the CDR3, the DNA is TGCAGCGTTGAAGCGAGACAGTCGAACACTGAAGCTTTCTTT.

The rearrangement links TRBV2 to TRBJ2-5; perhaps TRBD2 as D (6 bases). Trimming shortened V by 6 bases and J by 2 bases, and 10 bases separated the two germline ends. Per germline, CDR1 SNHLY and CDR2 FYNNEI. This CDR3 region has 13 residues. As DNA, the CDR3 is TGTGCCAGCAGCGCAGGGAGGCAAGAGACCCAGTACTTC. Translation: CASSAGRQETQYF.

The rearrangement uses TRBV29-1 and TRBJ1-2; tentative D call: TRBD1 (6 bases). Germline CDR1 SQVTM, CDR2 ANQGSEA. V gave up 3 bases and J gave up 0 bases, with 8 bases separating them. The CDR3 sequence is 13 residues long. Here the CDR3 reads CSVEGQTNYGYTF. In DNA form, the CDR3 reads TGCAGCGTTGAGGGACAAACTAACTATGGCTACACCTTC.

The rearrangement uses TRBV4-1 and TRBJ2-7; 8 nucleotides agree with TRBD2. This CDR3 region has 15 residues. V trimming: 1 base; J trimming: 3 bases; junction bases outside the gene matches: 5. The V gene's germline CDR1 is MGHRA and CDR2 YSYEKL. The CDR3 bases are TGCGCCAGCAGCCAAGTTGCGGGGGGAGGCTACGAGCAGTACTTC. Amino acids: CASSQVAGGGYEQYF.

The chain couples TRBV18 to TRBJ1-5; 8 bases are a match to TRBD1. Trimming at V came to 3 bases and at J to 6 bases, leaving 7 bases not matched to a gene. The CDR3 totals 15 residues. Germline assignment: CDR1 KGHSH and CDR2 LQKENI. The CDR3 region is CASSPTGVSSQPQHF. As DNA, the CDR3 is TGTGCCAGCTCACCGACAGGGGTTTCTAGTCAGCCCCAGCATTTT.

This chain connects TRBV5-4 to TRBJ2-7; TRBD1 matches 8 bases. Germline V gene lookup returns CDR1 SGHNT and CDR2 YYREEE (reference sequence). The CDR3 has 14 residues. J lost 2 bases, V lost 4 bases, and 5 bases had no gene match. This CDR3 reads CASSLGQETYEQYF. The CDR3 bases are TGTGCCAGCAGCCTGGGACAGGAGACCTACGAGCAGTACTTC.

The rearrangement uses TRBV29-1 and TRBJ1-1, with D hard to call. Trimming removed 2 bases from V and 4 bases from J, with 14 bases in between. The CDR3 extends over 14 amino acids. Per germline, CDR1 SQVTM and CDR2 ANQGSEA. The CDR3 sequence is CSVEMLEGGTEAFF. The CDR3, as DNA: TGCAGCGTTGAAATGTTAGAGGGAGGCACTGAAGCTTTCTTT.